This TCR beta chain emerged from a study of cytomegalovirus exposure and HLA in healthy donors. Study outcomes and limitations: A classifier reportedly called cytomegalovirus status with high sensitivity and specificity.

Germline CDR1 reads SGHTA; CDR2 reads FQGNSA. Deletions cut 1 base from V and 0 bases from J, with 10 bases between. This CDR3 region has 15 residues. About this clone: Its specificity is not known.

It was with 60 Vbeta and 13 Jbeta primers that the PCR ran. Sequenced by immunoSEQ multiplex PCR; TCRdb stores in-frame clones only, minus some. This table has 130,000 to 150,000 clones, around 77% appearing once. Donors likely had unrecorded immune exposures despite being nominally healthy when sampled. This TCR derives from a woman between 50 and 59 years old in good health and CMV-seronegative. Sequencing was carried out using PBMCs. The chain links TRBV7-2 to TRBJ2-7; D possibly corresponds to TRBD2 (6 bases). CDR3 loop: CASSLVSGSSYEQYF. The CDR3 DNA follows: TGTGCCAGCAGCTTAGTTAGCGGTAGCTCCTACGAGCAGTACTTC. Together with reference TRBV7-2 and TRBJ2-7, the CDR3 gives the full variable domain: GAGVSQSPSNKVTEKGKDVELRCDPISGHTALYWYRQSLGQGLEFLIYFQGNSAPDKSGLPSDRFSAERTGGSVSTLTIQRTQQEDSAVYLCASSLVSGSSYEQYFGPGTRLTVT.